This TCR beta chain appears in the sequencing data of a study of blood T cells in healthy people across ages. Findings and limits, study-wide: TCR beta diversity per million T cells fell roughly linearly with age.

Germline V gene data show CDR1 as MNHNS and CDR2 as SASEGT. CDR3 length: 17 residues. V gave up 2 bases and J gave up 8 bases, with 21 bases separating them. Investigators took about 10 milliliters of peripheral blood from every donor. A second about 7 to 12 cycle PCR used barcoded and J-beta primers. MiXCR was run by TCRdb on the 5' RACE reads, yielding one entry per CDR3 protein. The sample lists 720,000 or so distinct CDR3 sequences; roughly 43% were seen once. With respect to this clonotype: Its antigen is as yet unknown.

The sequence was collected from an older man in good health. Source material: blood. The gene calls are TRBV6-1 and TRBJ1-4; possibly TRBD1 for D (6 bases). DNA of the CDR3: TGTGCCAGCAGTGAATCACCCGGAGGGGGGGCAGTGGAAAAACTGTTTTTT. Amino acids: CASSESPGGGAVEKLFF.